Shown below are 6 T cell receptor beta chains from a single sample sequenced in a study of T cell responses to AZD1222 COVID-19 vaccine. Some clones are missing from TCRdb's copy, which holds only in-frame ones; the method was immunoSEQ multiplex PCR. The profile shows around 190,000 clones, 80% to 95% of them singletons. Source: peripheral blood, taken 28 days after the second AZD1222 dose. The receptors come from an adult who received the AZD1222 COVID-19 vaccine.

V is TRBV7-2 and J is TRBJ1-1; tentatively, D is TRBD1 (6 bases). The CDR3 sequence is 16 residues long. CDR1 and CDR2 (germline): SGHTA, FQGNSA. V was pared by 2 bases and J by 0 bases, with 13 bases between. The CDR3 loop reads CASSLTRGLMNTEAFF. The DNA for the CDR3 is TGTGCCAGCAGCTTAACCAGGGGACTGATGAACACTGAAGCTTTCTTT. Variable domain in full (rest from reference TRBV7-2 and TRBJ1-1): GAGVSQSPSNKVTEKGKDVELRCDPISGHTALYWYRQSLGQGLEFLIYFQGNSAPDKSGLPSDRFSAERTGGSVSTLTIQRTQQEDSAVYLCASSLTRGLMNTEAFFGQGTRLTVV.

The chain employs TRBV7-3 and TRBJ1-2; 9 bases map to TRBD1. Germline V gives CDR1 SGHTA, CDR2 FQGTGA. The junction had 6 bases not matched to a gene; V was cut back by 0 bases and J by 7 bases. This CDR3 comprises 15 residues. DNA of the CDR3: TGTGCCAGCAGCTTAACGGGGTGGGACAGGGCTGGCTACACCTTC. Translating gives CASSLTGWDRAGYTF. Based on the CDR3 plus reference TRBV7-3 and TRBJ1-2, the full variable domain is GAGVSQTPSNKVTEKGKYVELRCDPISGHTALYWYRQSLGQGPEFLIYFQGTGAADDSGLPNDRFFAVRPEGSVSTLKIQRTERGDSAVYLCASSLTGWDRAGYTFGSGTRLTVV.

The table lists this clone with a count of one. The chain employs TRBV7-2 and TRBJ2-1, with D tentatively TRBD2 (6 bases). V was cut by 5 bases and J by 2 bases, with 16 bases left in between. Germline CDR1 and CDR2: SGHTA and FQGNSA. The CDR3 has 16 amino acids. In DNA form, the CDR3 reads TGTGCCAGCAGCCCCACGGGGCGGGGAGCCTACAATGAGCAGTTCTTC. This encodes CASSPTGRGAYNEQFF.

Only one count was recorded for this clone. The chain combines TRBV24-1 with TRBJ2-3; D might be TRBD2 (5 bases). With 6 bases removed from V and 0 bases from J, the gap between germline ends came to 9 bases. Germline CDR1 KGHDR, CDR2 SFDVKD. CDR3 length equals 14 residues. The CDR3 protein is CATSFGVSTDTQYF. For the CDR3, the DNA is TGTGCCACCAGTTTCGGGGTTAGCACAGATACGCAGTATTTT.

This sequence joins TRBV6-5 and TRBJ1-2, with TRBD1 as a possible D gene (5 bases). Germline loops: CDR1 MNHEY, CDR2 SVGAGI. The CDR3 is 13 residues long. Trimming pared 8 bases from V and 3 bases from J, leaving 13 bases between. CDR3: CASRRGEDYGYTF. CDR3 nucleotides: TGTGCCAGCCGTCGGGGGGAGGACTATGGCTACACCTTC.

This rearrangement joins TRBV7-9 to TRBJ1-2; D is possibly TRBD1 (6 bases). V lost 5 bases and J 3 bases, leaving 10 bases between the germline ends. Germline V gene sequence: CDR1 SEHNR, CDR2 FQNEAQ (reference sequence). The CDR3 totals 13 residues. CDR3 sequence: CASSTRTDYGYTF. CDR3 nucleotides: TGTGCCAGCAGCACAAGGACAGACTATGGCTACACCTTC.